The rows below give T cell receptor beta chains drawn from one sample of a study of cytomegalovirus exposure and HLA in healthy donors. Generated by immunoSEQ multiplex PCR, the TCRdb table keeps only in-frame clones and is missing some. Here the sample spans 150,000 to 200,000 clones, less than 90% being singletons. Sequenced material: PBMCs. These receptors were collected from a girl between 5 and 17 years old in good health and CMV-seropositive. Each CDR3 is given with its conserved first and last residue. A D gene is named only where the DNA matches it firmly. Clone size is shown for a subset of rows, as once, few, many or a class of expanded clone.

clone_size j_call d_call v_call cdr3_aa cdr3_nt
. TRBJ2-1 TRBD2 TRBV6-1 CASSERVRETNNEQFF TGTGCCAGCAGTGAAAGAGTGCGGGAGACCAACAATGAGCAGTTCTTC
. TRBJ1-2 . TRBV11-2 CASSFFGSGANYGYTF TGTGCCAGCAGCTTTTTCGGCTCCGGGGCTAACTATGGCTACACCTTC
. TRBJ2-2 TRBD1 TRBV7-9 CASRYRDRDTGELFF TGTGCCAGCAGGTACCGGGACAGGGACACCGGGGAGCTGTTTTTT
. TRBJ1-1 . TRBV14 CASSRNRAGTEAFF TGTGCCAGCAGCCGGAACAGGGCTGGTACTGAAGCTTTCTTT
. TRBJ2-7 TRBD2 TRBV19 CASSTGLAGGEQYF TGTGCCAGTAGTACGGGACTAGCGGGAGGCGAGCAGTACTTC
. TRBJ1-1 TRBD1 TRBV11-1 CASSLNPGGTEAFF TGTGCCAGCAGCCTTAACCCAGGGGGCACTGAAGCTTTCTTT
few TRBJ2-5 . TRBV6-5 CASRLGGPVETQYF TGTGCCAGCAGGTTAGGAGGGCCTGTAGAGACCCAGTACTTC
. TRBJ2-7 . TRBV12-5 CASGPPRDFYEQYF TGTGCTAGTGGTCCCCCCCGGGACTTTTACGAGCAGTACTTC
. TRBJ2-1 TRBD2 TRBV7-9 CASSHTSGLSSYNEQFF TGTGCCAGCAGCCACACTAGCGGGCTTAGCTCCTACAATGAGCAGTTCTTC
. TRBJ1-2 . TRBV11-2 CASSLRGYGYTF TGTGCCAGCAGCTTAAGGGGATATGGCTACACCTTC
. TRBJ2-5 . TRBV6-1 CASSELGRGETQYF TGTGCCAGCAGTGAACTGGGAAGGGGGGAGACCCAGTACTTC
. TRBJ2-7 TRBD1 TRBV6-5 CASSYWQGAGEQYF TGTGCCAGCAGTTACTGGCAGGGGGCTGGCGAGCAGTACTTC
. TRBJ2-7 TRBD1 TRBV2 CASFPGQGVYEQYF TGTGCCAGCTTTCCGGGACAGGGCGTCTACGAGCAGTACTTC
. TRBJ2-7 . TRBV5-1 CASSSGKGTDTYEQYF TGCGCCAGCAGCTCGGGGAAAGGGACTGATACCTACGAGCAGTACTTC
few TRBJ2-3 . TRBV29-1 CSVDAGLSTDTQYF TGCAGCGTTGATGCGGGGCTAAGCACAGATACGCAGTATTTT
. TRBJ1-1 . TRBV5-1 CASSYIQGGTEAFF TGCGCCAGCAGCTATATACAGGGAGGGACTGAAGCTTTCTTT
. TRBJ1-4 . TRBV5-8 CASSANSGSNEKLFF TGTGCCAGCAGCGCTAATTCCGGGTCAAATGAAAAACTGTTTTTT
few TRBJ2-2 TRBD1 TRBV28 CASYPGQVNTGELFF TGTGCCAGTTACCCGGGACAGGTTAACACCGGGGAGCTGTTTTTT
. TRBJ2-7 TRBD2 TRBV4-1 CASSPPPLGGRQYF TGCGCCAGCAGCCCCCCACCGCTTGGCGGGAGGCAGTACTTC
. TRBJ1-5 TRBD1 TRBV18 CASSGQVNQPQHF TGTGCCAGCTCCGGACAGGTCAATCAGCCCCAGCATTTT
. TRBJ2-3 TRBD2 TRBV30 CAWNIAGDTQYF TGTGCCTGGAATATAGCGGGAGATACGCAGTATTTT
. TRBJ1-1 . TRBV30 CAWSRGGTEAFF TGTGCCTGGAGTCGGGGGGGCACTGAAGCTTTCTTT
. TRBJ2-3 TRBD2 TRBV11-2 CASSRSGISTDTQYF TGTGCCAGCAGCCGGAGCGGGATTTCCACAGATACGCAGTATTTT
. TRBJ2-1 . TRBV10-3 CAISELRDKPYNEQFF TGTGCCATCAGTGAACTAAGGGACAAGCCCTACAATGAGCAGTTCTTC
once TRBJ2-1 . TRBV10-1 CASSESVVGGQFF TGCGCCAGCAGTGAGTCAGTAGTGGGAGGCCAGTTCTTC
. TRBJ2-1 TRBD2 TRBV7-9 CAIHSGTDNEQFF TGTGCCATCCATAGCGGGACTGACAATGAGCAGTTCTTC
. TRBJ2-1 . TRBV18 CASSPQPGAHNEQFF TGTGCCAGCTCACCTCAACCGGGAGCCCACAATGAGCAGTTCTTC
. TRBJ2-5 TRBD2 TRBV5-6 CASSSGLAGKPRETQYF TGTGCCAGCAGCTCCGGACTAGCGGGGAAGCCCAGAGAGACCCAGTACTTC
. TRBJ1-1 . TRBV5-4 CASSGGTLNTEAFF TGTGCCAGCAGCGGTGGCACCTTGAACACTGAAGCTTTCTTT
once TRBJ2-6 . TRBV5-1 CASSRTGISGANVLTF TGCGCCAGCAGCCGCACAGGAATCTCTGGGGCCAACGTCCTGACTTTC
once TRBJ1-2 . TRBV7-9 CASTPEVGYTF TGTGCCAGCACTCCGGAGGTTGGCTACACCTTC
. TRBJ2-7 TRBD1 TRBV30 CAWSGGQGAYEQYF TGTGCCTGGAGTGGGGGACAGGGGGCCTACGAGCAGTACTTC
. TRBJ1-6 . TRBV6-5 CASSYLNSPLHF TGTGCCAGCAGTTACCTAAATTCACCCCTCCACTTT
. TRBJ2-5 . TRBV28 CASIAGGIGETQYF TGTGCCAGTATCGCTGGGGGGATAGGAGAGACCCAGTACTTC
. TRBJ2-5 . TRBV9 CASSSRLRETQYF TGTGCCAGCAGCTCCCGTCTGAGGGAGACCCAGTACTTC
. TRBJ1-2 . TRBV30 CAWSPPPGEGYTF TGTGCCTGGAGTCCCCCCCCCGGTGAGGGCTACACCTTC
few TRBJ2-7 TRBD1 TRBV19 CASSTPGTGKYEQYF TGTGCCAGTAGTACACCCGGGACAGGGAAGTACGAGCAGTACTTC
. TRBJ2-5 . TRBV27 CASSTGETQYF TGTGCCAGCAGTACCGGAGAGACCCAGTACTTC
. TRBJ1-5 . TRBV9 CASSTYPDQPQHF TGTGCCAGCAGCACTTACCCCGATCAGCCCCAGCATTTT